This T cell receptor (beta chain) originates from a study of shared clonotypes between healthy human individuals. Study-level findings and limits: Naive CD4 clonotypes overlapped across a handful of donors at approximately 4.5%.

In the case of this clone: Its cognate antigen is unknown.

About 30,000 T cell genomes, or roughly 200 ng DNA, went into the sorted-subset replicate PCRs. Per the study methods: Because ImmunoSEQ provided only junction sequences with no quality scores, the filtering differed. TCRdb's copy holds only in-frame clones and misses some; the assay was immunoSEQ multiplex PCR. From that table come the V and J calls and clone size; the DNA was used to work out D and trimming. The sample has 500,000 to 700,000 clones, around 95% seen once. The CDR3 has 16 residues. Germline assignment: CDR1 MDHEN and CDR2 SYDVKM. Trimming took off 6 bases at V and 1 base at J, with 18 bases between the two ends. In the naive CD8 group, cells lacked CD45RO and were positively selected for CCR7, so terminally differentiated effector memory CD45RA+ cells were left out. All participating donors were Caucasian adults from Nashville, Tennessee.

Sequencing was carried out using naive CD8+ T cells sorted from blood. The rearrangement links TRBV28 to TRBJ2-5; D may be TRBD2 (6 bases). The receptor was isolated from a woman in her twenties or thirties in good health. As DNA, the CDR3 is TGTGCCAGCAGCCGCCCCTCTGGCGGGATCCAAGAGACCCAGTACTTC. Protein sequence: CASSRPSGGIQETQYF.